The 27 T cell receptor beta chains below all came from one sample that was sequenced in a study of blood T cell repertoires in COVID-19. The assay was immunoSEQ multiplex PCR, and TCRdb's table has in-frame clones only and misses some. The table shows approximately 300,000 clones, with about 93% occurring only once. The sample comprised peripheral blood. The receptors were gathered from a woman in her 30s with COVID-19, enrolled during active disease.

The chain combines TRBV23-1 with TRBJ1-3, with D possibly TRBD1 on 5 matching bases. TRBV23-1 belongs to the ORF category, with a function that is uncertain. The CDR3 contains 15 residues. V lost 3 bases and J 4 bases, leaving 13 bases between the germline ends. CDR3 protein: CASSHQGSEGNTIYF. In nucleotides, the CDR3 is TGCGCCAGCAGTCATCAGGGTTCAGAGGGAAACACCATATATTTT.

The chain uses TRBV4-2 and TRBJ1-3, with D tentatively TRBD1 (6 bases). V was cut by 0 bases and J by 3 bases, with 12 bases left in between. Germline loops: CDR1 LGHNA, CDR2 YNFKEQ. There are 16 residues in the CDR3. CDR3 sequence: CASSQERGAFGNTIYF. The CDR3 DNA sequence: TGTGCCAGCAGCCAAGAGCGGGGGGCCTTTGGAAACACCATATATTTT.

The V call is TRBV2, the J call TRBJ2-7; 10 bases are shared with TRBD2. The V segment lost 7 bases and the J segment 2 bases; nucleotides outside the gene matches: 2. This CDR3 contains 13 residues. The V gene's germline CDR1 is SNHLY and CDR2 FYNNEI. CDR3 coding DNA: TGTGCCAGCACCCTAGCGGGAGCCTACGAGCAGTACTTC. Its translation: CASTLAGAYEQYF.

The chain combines TRBV5-6 with TRBJ2-3; TRBD2 is a possible D gene (6 bases). Germline-derived CDR1 and CDR2 are SGHDT and YYEEEE. CDR3 length: 16 amino acids. The germline V and J ends were trimmed by 4 bases and 4 bases, with 19 bases remaining between them. The CDR3 sequence is CASSPTLGLGADTQYF. CDR3 nucleotide sequence: TGTGCCAGCAGCCCCACCCTGGGACTGGGGGCAGATACGCAGTATTTT.

This clone showed up just once. The rearrangement links TRBV28 to TRBJ1-2; a possible D gene is TRBD1 (6 bases). Trimming cost V 6 bases and J 4 bases, with 15 bases left between them. This CDR3 contains 14 residues. Per germline, CDR1 MDHEN and CDR2 SYDVKM. The CDR3 spells CASRAQGIGYGYTF. The CDR3 DNA reads TGTGCCAGCAGGGCCCAGGGGATTGGCTATGGCTACACCTTC.

Only one count was recorded for this clone. The chain recombines TRBV29-1 with TRBJ2-1; D unclear. Germline V CDR1 and CDR2: SQVTM, ANQGSEA. The CDR3 sequence is 12 residues long. The germline V and J ends were trimmed by 5 bases and 6 bases, with 11 bases remaining between them. The DNA of the CDR3 is TGCAGCGTTAATAGAGTTGGCAATGAGCAGTTCTTC. Amino acids: CSVNRVGNEQFF.

V is TRBV30 and J is TRBJ2-7, with 10 bases identical to TRBD1. After removal of 3 bases from V and 4 bases from J, the junction contained 6 bases not matched to a gene. This CDR3 has 14 amino acids. Germline V lookup: CDR1 GTSNPN, CDR2 SVGIG (reference sequence). Here the CDR3 reads CAWRWGTGAYEQYF. CDR3 in DNA: TGTGCCTGGAGGTGGGGGACAGGGGCGTACGAGCAGTACTTC.

The chain is built from TRBV10-2 and TRBJ1-3; 7 positions match TRBD1. The CDR3 is 16 residues long. Per the germline V gene, CDR1 is WSHSY and CDR2 is SAAADI. The V segment lost 3 bases and the J segment 0 bases; nucleotides outside the gene matches: 5. The DNA for the CDR3 is TGCGCCAGCAGTGACCCACAGGGGCCCTCTGGAAACACCATATATTTT. It encodes CASSDPQGPSGNTIYF.

This chain joins TRBV15 and TRBJ2-5; D possibly corresponds to TRBD2 (5 bases). CDR1 is LNHNV and CDR2 is YYDKDF in the germline V gene (reference sequence). The CDR3 spans 12 residues. The V end was cut by 4 bases, the J end by 7 bases, with 10 bases between. The CDR3 nucleotides are TGTGCCACCAGCACGGCCGAGGGGACCCAGTACTTC. Encoded protein: CATSTAEGTQYF.

The genes are TRBV30 and TRBJ1-6, with 7 bases aligning to TRBD1. The CDR3 is 14 amino acids. The V gene end was trimmed by 4 bases and the J gene end by 0 bases; junction bases not matched to a gene: 0. Germline loops: CDR1 GTSNPN, CDR2 SVGIG (reference sequence). For the CDR3, the DNA is TGTGCCTGGACAGGGGGCTCCTATAATTCACCCCTCCACTTT. Translated, it gives CAWTGGSYNSPLHF.

The J gene is TRBJ2-3, the V gene TRBV7-9; 9 bases match TRBD1. The CDR3 covers 15 residues. Germline CDR1 SEHNR, CDR2 FQNEAQ (reference sequence). V lost 5 bases to trimming and J lost 6 bases; unmatched junction nucleotides: 9. The CDR3 DNA follows: TGTGCCAGCAGCCCAAGTGGACAGGGGTTGGATACGCAGTATTTT. This gives the protein CASSPSGQGLDTQYF.

The chain recombines TRBV6-6 with TRBJ2-7; 8 positions agree with TRBD1. Germline V gives CDR1 MNHNY, CDR2 SVGAGI (reference sequence). This CDR3 has 12 amino acids. The V segment lost 8 bases and the J segment 6 bases; nucleotides outside the gene matches: 6. The CDR3 DNA reads TGTGCCAGCCTTGGACAGGGATCCGAGCAGTACTTC. This codes for CASLGQGSEQYF.

The V and J genes are TRBV6-2 or TRBV6-3 and TRBJ1-2, with D possibly matching TRBD1 (6 bases). Germline V CDR1 and CDR2: MNHEY, SVGEGT. This CDR3 is built from 15 residues. V lost 2 bases to trimming and J lost 1 base, with 11 bases between them. In DNA form, the CDR3 reads TGTGCCAGCAGTTACAGGGGCAGGGGTAACTATGGCTACACCTTC. It codes for CASSYRGRGNYGYTF.

The table lists this clone with a few counts. Other DNA sequences from this sample encode an identical CDR3 as well. The chain recombines TRBV19 with TRBJ1-1; D perhaps matches TRBD1 (6 bases). CDR3 length: 13 amino acids. Per germline, CDR1 LNHDA and CDR2 SQIVND (reference sequence). The V gene lost 1 base and the J gene lost 5 bases, with 8 bases spanning the gap. For the CDR3, the DNA is TGTGCCAGTAGTATAGGGACAGCTACTGAAGCTTTCTTT. It specifies CASSIGTATEAFF.

The genes are TRBV18 and TRBJ1-1; 11 nucleotides agree with TRBD1. Germline CDR1 reads KGHSH; CDR2 reads LQKENI. V shed 2 bases and J 8 bases; nucleotides not matched to a gene: 13. CDR3 length equals 17 residues. The CDR3 sequence is CASSPRTGGARSVEAFF. The CDR3 DNA is TGTGCCAGCTCACCAAGGACAGGGGGCGCGAGGTCGGTGGAAGCTTTCTTT. The variable domain in full, completed from reference TRBV18 and TRBJ1-1, reads NAGVMQNPRHLVRRRGQEARLRCSPMKGHSHVYWYRQLPEEGLKFMVYLQKENIIDESGMPKERFSAEFPKEGPSILRIQQVVRGDSAAYFCASSPRTGGARSVEAFFGQGTRLTVV.

V gene TRBV7-9 combines with J gene TRBJ1-4; possibly TRBD1 for D (5 bases). The germline V and J ends were trimmed by 1 base and 5 bases, with 17 bases remaining between them. The CDR3 runs 17 residues. Germline assignment: CDR1 SEHNR and CDR2 FQNEAQ (reference sequence). This CDR3 reads CASSLGGGARTNEKLFF. The CDR3 DNA is TGTGCCAGCAGCTTAGGAGGTGGGGCCAGGACAAATGAAAAACTGTTTTTT.

The chain is built from TRBV6-5 and TRBJ1-1; 8 bases align to TRBD1. Germline V gene sequence: CDR1 MNHEY, CDR2 SVGAGI. The V segment lost 1 base and the J segment 5 bases; nucleotides outside the gene matches: 3. The CDR3 is made up of 14 amino acids. The CDR3 DNA reads as TGTGCCAGCAGTTACTTACAGGGGGAGACTGAAGCTTTCTTT. Translation: CASSYLQGETEAFF.

J is TRBJ2-5 and V is TRBV9; weak D call: TRBD2 (5 bases). CDR1 and CDR2 from the germline V gene are SGDLS and YYNGEE. The CDR3 contains 14 residues. V was shortened by 0 bases and J by 4 bases, with 10 bases between the two germline ends. CDR3 sequence reads: CASSVGLGVETQYF. CDR3 coding DNA: TGTGCCAGCAGCGTAGGGCTGGGAGTAGAGACCCAGTACTTC.

J is TRBJ1-1 and V is TRBV5-1; D is perhaps TRBD1 (5 bases). The CDR3 length is 15 residues. V lost 4 bases, J lost 6 bases, and 19 bases lay in between. CDR1 and CDR2 from the germline V gene are SGHRS and YFSETQ. CDR3 nucleotide sequence: TGCGCCAGCAGCCTGTACGGCCCTCAGGGCCCTGAAGCTTTCTTT. Translation: CASSLYGPQGPEAFF.

V is TRBV19 and J is TRBJ2-7, with a weak D call TRBD2 (6 bases). Between the trimmed V and J ends, which lost 5 bases and 0 bases, there was a span of 11 bases. Germline CDR1 LNHDA, CDR2 SQIVND (reference sequence). The CDR3 length is 14 residues. The CDR3 reads CASSPGTSSYEQYF. The CDR3 DNA is TGTGCCAGTAGTCCCGGGACTTCCTCCTACGAGCAGTACTTC.

This chain connects TRBV19 to TRBJ2-5, with 8 nucleotides matching TRBD1. Germline CDR1 LNHDA, CDR2 SQIVND (reference sequence). The CDR3 consists of 14 residues. V was clipped by 3 bases and J by 4 bases; unmatched bases: 4. CDR3 sequence reads: CASSIAGGIETQYF. The DNA for the CDR3 is TGTGCCAGTAGTATCGCAGGGGGCATAGAGACCCAGTACTTC. Drawing the rest from reference TRBV19 and TRBJ2-5, the complete variable domain is DGGITQSPKYLFRKEGQNVTLSCEQNLNHDAMYWYRQDPGQGLRLIYYSQIVNDFQKGDIAEGYSVSREKKESFPLTVTSAQKNPTAFYLCASSIAGGIETQYFGPGTRLLVL.

This chain connects TRBV2 to TRBJ1-1; no reliable D call. The V end lost 5 bases, the J end lost 0 bases, and 10 bases lay between the germline ends. CDR1 and CDR2 from the germline V gene are SNHLY and FYNNEI. The CDR3 totals 14 residues. CDR3 in amino acids: CASSFSGMNTEAFF. CDR3 coding DNA: TGTGCCAGCAGTTTTTCAGGTATGAACACTGAAGCTTTCTTT.

The V gene is TRBV3-1 (or the pseudogene TRBV3-2), the J gene TRBJ2-7; 8 bases fit TRBD1. The CDR3 is 15 residues long. J lost 1 base, V lost 5 bases, and 7 bases had no gene match. Germline V gene lookup returns CDR1 LGHDT and CDR2 YNNKEL (reference sequence). The CDR3 spells CASSSRTGPSYEQYF. CDR3 nucleotides: TGTGCCAGCAGCTCCCGGACAGGGCCTTCCTACGAGCAGTACTTC.

The chain joins TRBV27 to TRBJ1-2; D gene uncertain. V was trimmed by 5 bases and J by 0 bases, leaving 7 bases between them. Per the germline V gene, CDR1 is MNHEY and CDR2 is SMNVEV (reference sequence). The CDR3 has 13 amino acids. The CDR3 DNA reads as TGTGCCAGCAGTAGAGGTCCTAACTATGGCTACACCTTC. It encodes CASSRGPNYGYTF.

This clone turned up a few times. The chain has TRBV6-6 and TRBJ2-7; D not certain. Germline V gene sequence: CDR1 MNHNY, CDR2 SVGAGI (reference sequence). CDR3 length: 12 residues. Trimming left V 0 bases short and J 7 bases short, with 7 bases between. The CDR3 nucleotides read TGTGCCAGCAGTTACTCCCCAGTTGAGCAGTACTTC. This codes for CASSYSPVEQYF.

J is TRBJ1-3 and V is TRBV19, with TRBD1 as a possible D gene (5 bases). This CDR3 region has 15 residues. Germline lookup yields CDR1 LNHDA and CDR2 SQIVND (reference sequence). Trimming stripped 3 bases from V and 0 bases from J, with 9 bases between. The CDR3: CASSMGQDSGNTIYF. CDR3 DNA: TGTGCCAGTAGTATGGGGCAAGACTCTGGAAACACCATATATTTT.

The rearrangement joins TRBV9 to TRBJ2-1, with D possibly TRBD1 on 5 matching bases. Per the germline V gene, CDR1 is SGDLS and CDR2 is YYNGEE. The CDR3 is 13 residues long. Trimming removed 3 bases at V and 6 bases at J, with 10 bases between. The CDR3 loop reads CASSEGRGNEQFF. The CDR3 DNA follows: TGTGCCAGCAGCGAGGGTAGGGGCAATGAGCAGTTCTTC.